This T cell receptor (beta chain) was captured in a study of regulatory T cells in long-lasting Graves disease. Regarding this clonotype: What it recognizes is unknown.

Study findings and constraints: With a small sample size, accuracy may have been reduced. Persistent Graves' patients showed reduced TCR diversity versus newly diagnosed patients.

iRepertoire HTBI primers and Arm-PCR of CDR3 regions built TCR beta libraries. TCRdb re-derived calls from the multiplex PCR reads in MiXCR, one entry per CDR3 protein. Of over 450,000 distinct CDR3 sequences listed, about 22% are singletons. Time point given: persistent/refractory GD, antithyroid drugs over 5 years with positive TRAb. Researchers made the TCR library from RNA that was extracted from PBMCs. The diagnosis of Graves' disease used American Thyroid Association guidelines. The receptor's source is a female donor with Graves disease. Sequencing used peripheral blood mononuclear cells (PBMCs), obtained when the disease was refractory, from a patient treated with antithyroid drugs.

The CDR3 here is CASSTPGGPSETQYF. The CDR3 bases are TGTGCCAGCAGTACCCCGGGGGGGCCTTCAGAGACCCAGTACTTC. The chain is built from TRBV2 and TRBJ2-5; 8 nucleotides line up with TRBD2. Germline assignment: CDR1 SNHLY and CDR2 FYNNEI. The CDR3 is made up of 15 amino acids. V gave up 5 bases and J gave up 4 bases; unmatched junction bases: 9.